This T cell receptor beta chain derives from a study of blood T cells in healthy people across ages. Broader study findings: The donors' CMV status was not determined, possibly confounding changes in expanded clonotypes. The study found more naive CD4+ cells and higher diversity in long-lived than aged donors. Roughly linear age-related decline in beta diversity appeared, significant by age 40.

Then a second PCR, running roughly 7 to 11 cycles, was carried out with a sample-barcoded 5' primer and a J-beta primer mix. All samples yielded 2.5 million or more CDR3-containing paired-end reads. TCRdb redid the calling of the 5' RACE reads with MiXCR, one entry per CDR3 protein. The data show 850,000 to 950,000 distinct CDR3 sequences, about 30% seen once. In the case of this clonotype: Its antigen is unidentified. It may be a read error: a sequence one base away is much more abundant.

This receptor was obtained from a woman at least 80 years old in good health. What was sequenced was blood.

CDR3 sequence reads: CASSAESPESSNVDTQDF. The CDR3 DNA reads as TGTGCCAGCAGCGCAGAATCCCCTGAATCTAGTAATGTCGATACGCAGGATTTT. The chain employs TRBV9 and TRBJ2-3; D ambiguous. The germline V gene encodes CDR1 SGDLS and CDR2 YYNGEE. The CDR3 runs 18 residues.